The 4 T cell receptor beta chains given below trace back to one sample, sequenced in a study of immune evolution from preneoplasia to lung adenocarcinoma. TCRdb's copy holds only in-frame clones and misses some; the assay was immunoSEQ multiplex PCR. The sample has around 4,100 clones; around 88% are singletons. Sequenced sample: FFPE lung adenocarcinoma in situ tissue. The origin of the receptors is a person in their sixties or seventies with lung adenocarcinoma.

The table lists this clone with a few counts. The genes are TRBV18 and TRBJ2-7, with D perhaps assigned TRBD1 or TRBD2 (6 bases each). The CDR3 extends over 15 amino acids. The germline gives CDR1 KGHSH, CDR2 LQKENI. Between the trimmed V and J ends, which lost 6 bases and 0 bases, there was a span of 15 bases. CDR3: CASSPGGPSSYEQYF. The CDR3 nucleotides read TGTGCCAGCTCCCCCGGGGGCCCCAGCTCCTACGAGCAGTACTTC. Full variable domain (outside the CDR3, taken from reference TRBV18 and TRBJ2-7): NAGVMQNPRHLVRRRGQEARLRCSPMKGHSHVYWYRQLPEEGLKFMVYLQKENIIDESGMPKERFSAEFPKEGPSILRIQQVVRGDSAAYFCASSPGGPSSYEQYFGPGTRLTVT.

The chain's CDR3 is CASSPATNYGYTF. CDR3 bases: TGTGCCAGCAGCCCCGCGACTAACTATGGCTACACCTTC. The V and J genes are TRBV7-2 and TRBJ1-2; D uncertain. The CDR3 is 13 amino acids. Looked up from germline, CDR1 is SGHTA and CDR2 is FQGNSA. V was cut by 5 bases and J by 0 bases, with 7 bases left in between.

The CDR3 coding sequence is TGTGCCACCAGCAGAGATGGGGAAAACACCATATATTTT. This encodes CATSRDGENTIYF. The chain is built from TRBV15 and TRBJ1-3; D gene uncertain. Looked up from germline, CDR1 is LNHNV and CDR2 is YYDKDF (reference sequence). V lost 0 bases to trimming and J lost 6 bases, with 6 bases between them. The CDR3 runs to 13 residues.

The V and J genes are TRBV7-9 and TRBJ2-6, with TRBD2 matching 7 bases. Germline lookup yields CDR1 SEHNR and CDR2 FQNEAQ (reference sequence). J was trimmed by 2 bases and V by 3 bases; bases with no gene match: 4. This CDR3 is built from 16 residues. This CDR3 reads CASSFRAGPGANVLTF. The CDR3 nucleotides are TGTGCCAGCAGCTTTCGAGCGGGACCTGGGGCCAACGTCCTGACTTTC.